The clone carrying this T cell receptor beta chain showed up just a few times. Its antigen is still unknown. These data are taken from a study of response to subunit inactivated influenza vaccine. One entry per CDR3 protein, called by TCRdb with MiXCR from the RT-PCR reads. The sample lists a few hundred thousand distinct CDR3 sequences; 13% to 15% were seen once. The CDR3 is 14 amino acids. Trimming took 1 base from V and 4 from J, leaving 10 bases between them. The germline CDR1 and CDR2 sequences are SNHLY and FYNNEI. Study observations and caveats: After each seasonal influenza vaccination, few new T cells are recruited, the authors suggested.

The chain uses TRBV2 and TRBJ2-5; tentative D call: TRBD2 (5 bases). This sample comprised PBMCs from blood, obtained 11 to 12 days after vaccination. The origin of this receptor is a man in his forties or fifties who received an inactivated influenza vaccine. The CDR3 protein is CASSEDVGVETQYF. Here the CDR3 DNA reads TGTGCCAGCAGTGAAGATGTGGGAGTAGAGACCCAGTACTTC.